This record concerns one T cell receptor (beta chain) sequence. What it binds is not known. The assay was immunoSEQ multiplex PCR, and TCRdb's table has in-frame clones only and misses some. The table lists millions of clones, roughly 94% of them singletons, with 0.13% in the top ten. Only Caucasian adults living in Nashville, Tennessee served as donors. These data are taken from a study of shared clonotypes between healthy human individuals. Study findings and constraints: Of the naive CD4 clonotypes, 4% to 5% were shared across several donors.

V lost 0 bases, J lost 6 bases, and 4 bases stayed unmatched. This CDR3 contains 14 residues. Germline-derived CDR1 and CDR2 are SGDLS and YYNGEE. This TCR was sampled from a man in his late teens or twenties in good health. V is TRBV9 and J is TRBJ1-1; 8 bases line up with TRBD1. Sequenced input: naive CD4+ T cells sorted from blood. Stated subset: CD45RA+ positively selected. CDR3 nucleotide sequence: TGTGCCAGCAGCGTAGGGACAGGGTCCGCTGAAGCTTTCTTT. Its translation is CASSVGTGSAEAFF.